The 24 T cell receptor beta chains below all came from one sample that was sequenced in a study of regulatory T cells in long-lasting Graves disease. CDR3-region Arm-PCR and iRepertoire HTBI primers produced the TCR beta libraries. TCRdb re-analysed the multiplex PCR reads in MiXCR, keeping a single row per CDR3 protein. This sample carries some 200,000 distinct CDR3 sequences, roughly 19% of them seen once, and the ten largest clones take over 9.5%. Time point meaning: newly diagnosed GD, antithyroid drugs for less than 3 months. PBMC-extracted RNA yielded the TCR library. This same sample was also part of a study on T cells in Graves' hyperthyroidism and ophthalmopathy.

The input for sequencing was peripheral blood mononuclear cells (PBMCs), taken at new diagnosis, from a patient treated with antithyroid drugs. These receptor sequences come from a woman in her 30s with Graves disease.

At least ten counts were recorded for this clonotype. The chain links TRBV11-2 to TRBJ1-1, with 7 bases matching TRBD1. The V segment lost 5 bases and the J segment 4 bases; nucleotides outside the gene matches: 10. Germline lookup yields CDR1 SGHAT and CDR2 FQNNGV. The CDR3 totals 15 residues. CDR3 bases: TGTGCCAGCAGCCCCCGGACAGGATGGAGCACTGAAGCTTTCTTT. It is translated as CASSPRTGWSTEAFF.

The table lists this clonotype with many counts. The chain carries TRBV3-1 and TRBJ2-7, with 8 nucleotides matching TRBD2. Germline V gene data show CDR1 as LGHDT and CDR2 as YNNKEL (reference sequence). J gave up 3 bases and V 5 bases, and 6 bases lay outside the gene matches. The CDR3 has 14 amino acids. CDR3 in amino acids: CASSKTSVSYEQYF. The CDR3 nucleotides read TGTGCCAGCAGCAAGACTAGCGTTAGCTACGAGCAGTACTTC.

This clonotype has only a few counts. The chain employs TRBV28 and TRBJ2-7; D perhaps matches TRBD1 (6 bases). CDR1 and CDR2 from the germline V gene are MDHEN and SYDVKM. This CDR3 comprises 14 residues. Trimming left V 2 bases short and J 2 bases short, with 10 bases between. The CDR3, as DNA: TGTGCCAGCAGTTTAACCGGGACAACCTACGAGCAGTACTTC. Its protein product is CASSLTGTTYEQYF.

This clonotype has at least ten counts. The chain recombines TRBV12-3 or TRBV12-4 with TRBJ2-7; no firm D call. This CDR3 spans 14 amino acids. V gave up 6 bases and J gave up 6 bases, with 18 bases separating them. CDR3 region: CASSPANSVGEQYF. The CDR3 DNA sequence: TGTGCCAGCAGCCCCGCCAATTCCGTCGGCGAGCAGTACTTC.

The V and J genes are TRBV20-1 and TRBJ2-1, with 11 bases lining up with TRBD2. The CDR3 has 14 amino acids. With V trimmed by 5 bases and J by 10 bases, 10 bases remained unmatched. The germline gives CDR1 DFQATT, CDR2 SNEGSKA (reference sequence). The DNA of the CDR3 is TGCAGTGCTGGAACTAGCGGGAGTTTCTGGGAGCAGTTCTTC. It yields the protein CSAGTSGSFWEQFF.

The CDR3 DNA reads as TGCGCCAGCAGCCAGACAGGGCTTAATACAGATACGCAGTATTTT. This gives the protein CASSQTGLNTDTQYF. The J gene is TRBJ2-3, the V gene TRBV4-1; 7 nucleotides agree with TRBD1. CDR1 is MGHRA and CDR2 is YSYEKL in the germline V gene. The junction had 6 bases not matched to a gene; V was cut back by 3 bases and J by 3 bases. CDR3 length: 15 amino acids.

This clonotype was seen at least ten times. The CDR3 nucleotides are TGTGCCACCAAAGGGGGGTTTAAGGACACCGGGGAGCTGTTTTTT. Translation gives CATKGGFKDTGELFF. The chain is built from TRBV19 and TRBJ2-2; D possibly uses TRBD1 or TRBD2 (6 bases each). Germline V gene sequence: CDR1 LNHDA, CDR2 SQIVND (reference sequence). V lost 10 bases and J lost 3, with 18 bases in between. CDR3 size: 15 residues.

This clonotype was seen ten or more times. The chain uses TRBV20-1 and TRBJ2-5; 12 bases are a match to TRBD2. The CDR3 runs 12 residues. Trimming cost V 7 bases and J 5 bases; bases outside gene matches: 2. Per germline, CDR1 DFQATT and CDR2 SNEGSKA (reference sequence). CDR3 DNA: TGCAGTGGCACTAGCGGGGGGGAGACCCAGTACTTC. As protein: CSGTSGGETQYF.

The rearrangement joins TRBV6-5 to TRBJ1-3; no firm D call. This CDR3 region has 14 residues. Germline values: CDR1 MNHEY, CDR2 SVGAGI. The germline V and J ends were trimmed by 2 bases and 3 bases, with 8 bases remaining between them. CDR3 in amino acids: CASSYPALGNTIYF. The CDR3, as DNA: TGTGCCAGCAGTTACCCCGCTCTTGGAAACACCATATATTTT.

Ten or more counts support this clonotype. The rearrangement joins TRBV3-1 to TRBJ2-7; 16 nucleotides line up with TRBD2. The V gene's germline CDR1 is LGHDT and CDR2 YNNKEL (reference sequence). This CDR3 contains 15 residues. V trimming: 4 bases; J trimming: 4 bases; junction bases outside the gene matches: 1. CDR3 residues: CASSPGLAGGYEQYF. The CDR3 nucleotides are TGTGCCAGCAGCCCGGGACTAGCGGGAGGGTACGAGCAGTACTTC.

This clonotype was seen many times. The chain uses TRBV2 and TRBJ1-5; TRBD1 matches 9 bases. The CDR3 contains 19 residues. Germline assignment: CDR1 SNHLY and CDR2 FYNNEI. V was pared by 6 bases and J by 0 bases, with 15 bases of the junction left unmatched. The CDR3 sequence is CASRGGQGRRGSSNQPQHF. The CDR3 DNA reads TGTGCCAGCAGGGGGGGACAGGGACGACGAGGAAGTAGCAATCAGCCCCAGCATTTT.

Many counts were recorded for this clonotype. The chain uses TRBV10-3 and TRBJ1-4, with 9 bases lining up with TRBD1. Germline V gene lookup returns CDR1 ENHRY and CDR2 SYGVKD. The V gene end was trimmed by 3 bases and the J gene end by 7 bases; junction bases not matched to a gene: 3. The CDR3 contains 14 residues. The DNA of the CDR3 is TGTGCCATCAGTGAAAGGACAGGGGTTGAAAAACTGTTTTTT. Its translation is CAISERTGVEKLFF.

In its sample, this clonotype was seen many times. The chain has TRBV4-1 and TRBJ2-7, with no clear D. CDR3 size: 15 residues. Per the germline V gene, CDR1 is MGHRA and CDR2 is YSYEKL. V was shortened by 0 bases and J by 4 bases, with 13 bases between the two germline ends. The CDR3 loop is CASSQDRSTGYEQYF. The CDR3 DNA is TGCGCCAGCAGCCAAGATCGGAGTACCGGATACGAGCAGTACTTC.

J is TRBJ2-7 and V is TRBV5-1, with a tentative D call TRBD1 (5 bases). The CDR3 runs 15 residues. V was trimmed by 0 bases and J by 0 bases, leaving 10 bases between them. Per the germline V gene, CDR1 is SGHRS and CDR2 is YFSETQ. CDR3 sequence (DNA): TGCGCCAGCAGCTTGGACAGGACGCTCTCCTACGAGCAGTACTTC. Its translation: CASSLDRTLSYEQYF.

There are many counts of this clonotype. The chain has TRBV19 and TRBJ1-1; D is uncertain. CDR1 is LNHDA and CDR2 is SQIVND in the germline V gene (reference sequence). This CDR3 spans 14 amino acids. V was clipped by 2 bases and J by 2 bases, with 9 bases between them. This chain's CDR3 is CASSISSVNTEAFF. CDR3 nucleotide sequence: TGTGCCAGTAGTATATCATCCGTTAACACTGAAGCTTTCTTT.

This clonotype was counted at least ten times. The rearrangement uses TRBV9 and TRBJ2-7; maybe TRBD2 (5 bases). Trimming stripped 0 bases from V and 5 bases from J, with 12 bases between. CDR3 length: 14 amino acids. The germline CDR1 and CDR2 sequences are SGDLS and YYNGEE. CDR3 region: CASSVANSGDEQYF. The CDR3 coding sequence is TGTGCCAGCAGCGTAGCAAACAGCGGCGACGAGCAGTACTTC. Full variable domain (missing parts from reference TRBV9 and TRBJ2-7): DSGVTQTPKHLITATGQRVTLRCSPRSGDLSVYWYQQSLDQGLQFLIQYYNGEERAKGNILERFSAQQFPDLHSELNLSSLELGDSALYFCASSVANSGDEQYFGPGTRLTVT.

Ten or more counts support this clonotype. The V call is TRBV3-1, the J call TRBJ2-3; 13 bases map to TRBD2. The junction had 1 base not matched to a gene; V was cut back by 1 base and J by 3 bases. The CDR3 sequence is 16 residues long. The germline gives CDR1 LGHDT, CDR2 YNNKEL (reference sequence). CDR3 in DNA: TGTGCCAGCAGCCAAGGACTAGCGGGGGGAACAGATACGCAGTATTTT. Its protein product is CASSQGLAGGTDTQYF.

As for this clonotype: Relative to the germline gene, one junction end is altered; a read error may explain this. This chain uses TRBV20-1 with TRBJ1-6, with TRBD1 matching over 8 bases. The CDR3 has 17 residues. From germline, CDR1 is DFQATT and CDR2 SNEGSKA (reference sequence). The CDR3 region has the DNA TGCAGTGCTAGAGTGTCATATGGGGACAGGCTTAATTCGCCCCTCCACTTT. It specifies CSARVSYGDRLNSPLHF.

This clonotype appeared many times. The chain couples TRBV24-1 to TRBJ2-6; 8 bases map to TRBD1. CDR3 length: 20 residues. V lost 3 bases to trimming and J lost 4 bases; unmatched junction nucleotides: 16. The germline V gene encodes CDR1 KGHDR and CDR2 SFDVKD. The chain's CDR3 is CATSDPHGQGLGSGANVLTF. The CDR3 nucleotides read TGTGCCACCAGTGATCCGCATGGACAGGGTCTGGGTTCCGGGGCCAACGTCCTGACTTTC.

This clonotype was recorded many times. The chain employs TRBV7-9 and TRBJ2-7; 10 bases align to TRBD1. Germline trimming cut 5 bases from V and 2 bases from J; bases unmatched to any gene: 6. The CDR3 runs to 15 residues. Looked up from germline, CDR1 is SEHNR and CDR2 is FQNEAQ (reference sequence). CDR3 nucleotides: TGTGCCAGCAGCCTAGGGACAGGGGTACCCTACGAGCAGTACTTC. Its translation is CASSLGTGVPYEQYF.

The V and J genes are TRBV12-3 or TRBV12-4 and TRBJ1-2, with D possibly matching TRBD1 (6 bases). The V and J ends lost 3 bases and 4 bases respectively, with 12 bases between them. CDR3 size: 14 residues. CDR3 sequence: CASSLARGIYGYTF. The CDR3 region has the DNA TGTGCCAGCAGTTTGGCCAGGGGCATCTATGGCTACACCTTC.

The table lists this clonotype with many counts. J is TRBJ1-6 and V is TRBV30; TRBD1 might be the D (5 bases). V lost 4 bases, J lost 7 bases, and 11 bases lay in between. Germline V gene data show CDR1 as GTSNPN and CDR2 as SVGIG (reference sequence). The CDR3 has 13 amino acids. Here the CDR3 DNA reads TGTGCCTGGATCGGACAAGTAAATTCACCCCTCCACTTT. It is translated as CAWIGQVNSPLHF.

This clonotype was observed at least ten times. The chain couples TRBV24-1 to TRBJ2-5; D not resolved. Deletions cut 5 bases from V and 0 bases from J, with 12 bases between. The CDR3 covers 15 residues. CDR1 is KGHDR, CDR2 SFDVKD, per germline. The CDR3 bases are TGTGCCACCAGTGCGACGGCTATGTACCAAGAGACCCAGTACTTC. It codes for CATSATAMYQETQYF.

This clonotype came up once. A read error is likely, as this CDR3 ends without the conserved phenylalanine or tryptophan. The V call is TRBV18, the J call TRBJ2-5; weak D call: TRBD1 (6 bases). The CDR3 has 12 residues. From germline, CDR1 is KGHSH and CDR2 LQKENI. The V and J ends lost 3 bases and 8 bases respectively, with 10 bases between them. The CDR3 DNA sequence: TGTGCCAGCTCACCCAGGGGTGCAACCCAGTACTGC. Amino acids: CASSPRGATQYC.